This TCR beta chain is drawn from a study of T-cell memory formation after mild COVID-19. Turning to the study itself: TCR clusters mostly belonged to single donors. Study-level results: Certain responding clones were present in pre-infection memory, suggesting participation of cross-reactive memory. Those CD4+ clones that contracted were mainly in CM and EM (CD8+ ones in EMRA).

TCRdb re-called the 5' RACE reads through MiXCR, storing one row per CDR3 protein. The data contain under 300,000 distinct CDR3 sequences, around 10% of them singletons. For this clonotype: The antigen is undetermined.

Unmatched junction bases numbered 10, after V lost 0 bases and J lost 11 bases. This CDR3 region has 16 residues. Per germline, CDR1 SGDLS and CDR2 YYNGEE. The V and J genes are TRBV9 and TRBJ2-1; 11 bases map to TRBD2. The material sequenced was PBMCs or a T cell subset sorted from them (not recorded which). The receptor was isolated from a man aged 18 to 29 who had mild COVID-19 (a few samples of this study predate the infection). Cell type and time point are not known. The CDR3 sequence: CASSVGIAGGPSQQFF. The CDR3 DNA follows: TGTGCCAGCAGCGTAGGGATAGCGGGGGGGCCGAGTCAGCAGTTCTTC.